Shown below are 28 T cell receptor beta chains from a single sample sequenced in a study of T cells in Graves' hyperthyroidism and ophthalmopathy. From RNA transcripts, TCR beta CDR3 regions were amplified. HTBI primers were the set used in a first-round RT-PCR of the TCR CDR3. TCRdb ran MiXCR on the multiplex PCR reads and lists one entry per CDR3 protein. This table has around 500,000 distinct CDR3 sequences, approximately 22% appearing once. The specimen sequenced was blood. The receptor source for this set is a woman between 65 and 79 years old with Graves' ophthalmopathy.

This sequence joins TRBV5-1 and TRBJ2-5; the match to TRBD1 covers 8 bases. From germline, CDR1 is SGHRS and CDR2 YFSETQ. The CDR3 spans 14 residues. The V segment lost 4 bases and the J segment 3 bases; nucleotides outside the gene matches: 5. In nucleotides, the CDR3 is TGCGCCAGCAGCCCCTTGGACAGGGAAGAGACCCAGTACTTC. It encodes CASSPLDREETQYF.

The genes are TRBV29-1 and TRBJ1-1; no reliable D call. The V end lost 6 bases, the J end lost 2 bases, and 10 bases lay between the germline ends. This CDR3 has 12 residues. The germline V gene has CDR1 SQVTM and CDR2 ANQGSEA. CDR3 sequence (DNA): TGCAGCGTCCCAGGAAAAAACACTGAAGCTTTCTTT. Residues: CSVPGKNTEAFF.

This clonotype was counted at least ten times. The J gene is TRBJ2-2, the V gene TRBV19; D is unclear. The germline gives CDR1 LNHDA, CDR2 SQIVND (reference sequence). This CDR3 spans 15 amino acids. Trimming stripped 3 bases from V and 3 bases from J, with 11 bases between. The CDR3 sequence is CASSILDLDTGELFF. The CDR3 DNA reads TGTGCCAGTAGTATTCTGGATTTGGACACCGGGGAGCTGTTTTTT.

This rearrangement joins TRBV7-3 to TRBJ2-2; TRBD2 matches 7 bases. This CDR3 is 13 amino acids long. Germline trimming cut 7 bases from V and 6 bases from J; bases unmatched to any gene: 5. Germline V gives CDR1 SGHTA, CDR2 FQGTGA. CDR3 nucleotides: TGTGCCAGCAAGACCGCGGGAGCCGGGGAGCTGTTTTTT. Its protein is CASKTAGAGELFF.

This clonotype was observed at least ten times. The V gene is TRBV11-2, the J gene TRBJ1-1, with D possibly matching TRBD1 (5 bases). The CDR3 covers 12 residues. Trimming took 4 bases from V and 6 from J, leaving 9 bases between them. CDR1 is SGHAT, CDR2 FQNNGV, per germline. The CDR3 sequence is CASSYRGAEAFF. The CDR3 coding sequence is TGTGCCAGCAGCTACCGGGGGGCTGAAGCTTTCTTT.

In its sample, this clonotype was seen many times. The chain combines TRBV10-3 with TRBJ1-1; the D gene is possibly TRBD1 (5 bases). V was clipped by 10 bases and J by 3 bases, with 18 bases between them. CDR3 length equals 14 residues. Per the germline V gene, CDR1 is ENHRY and CDR2 is SYGVKD. CDR3 in DNA: TGTGCCACCCTCGGGGGAAAAGGGGACACTGAAGCTTTCTTT. The encoded protein is CATLGGKGDTEAFF.

The chain uses TRBV5-1 and TRBJ1-1, with D possibly matching TRBD1 (5 bases). CDR3 size: 15 residues. Looked up from germline, CDR1 is SGHRS and CDR2 is YFSETQ. Trimming pared 0 bases from V and 0 bases from J, leaving 9 bases between. The CDR3 reads CASSLGRDMNTEAFF. The DNA for the CDR3 is TGCGCCAGCAGCTTGGGCAGGGATATGAACACTGAAGCTTTCTTT.

CDR3 nucleotide sequence: TGCAGCGCCGAGGAGGGATCCTACAATGAGCAGTTCTTC. Protein sequence: CSAEEGSYNEQFF. The chain carries TRBV29-1 and TRBJ2-1; TRBD2 might be the D (6 bases). With 7 bases removed from V and 1 base from J, the gap between germline ends came to 11 bases. CDR1 and CDR2 from the germline V gene are SQVTM and ANQGSEA. This CDR3 has 13 amino acids.

There are many counts of this clonotype. The chain is built from TRBV20-1 and TRBJ1-5; 8 bases fit TRBD1. Per the germline V gene, CDR1 is DFQATT and CDR2 is SNEGSKA (reference sequence). The CDR3 has 15 residues. J gave up 2 bases and V 0 bases, and 3 bases lay outside the gene matches. As DNA, the CDR3 is TGCAGTGCTAGAGAACAGGGGGTCCGCAATCAGCCCCAGCATTTT. Its protein product is CSAREQGVRNQPQHF.

This chain links TRBV19 with TRBJ1-6; tentative D call: TRBD1 (5 bases). Germline V gene lookup returns CDR1 LNHDA and CDR2 SQIVND (reference sequence). The ends were cut back, 3 bases at V and 10 bases at J, with 10 bases in the middle. The CDR3 loop spans 13 amino acids. The CDR3 here is CASSMQGESPLHF. DNA of the CDR3: TGTGCCAGTAGTATGCAGGGTGAATCACCCCTCCACTTT.

This clonotype was detected a few times. The chain recombines TRBV27 with TRBJ2-5; TRBD1 matches 7 bases. The CDR3 is 16 residues long. V lost 9 bases, J lost 0 bases, and 13 bases stayed unmatched. Germline lookup yields CDR1 MNHEY and CDR2 SMNVEV (reference sequence). CDR3 residues: CASPPTRDSYQETQYF. CDR3 in DNA: TGTGCCAGTCCTCCGACCCGGGACAGTTACCAAGAGACCCAGTACTTC.

The chain uses TRBV14 and TRBJ2-7, with a tentative D call TRBD2 (6 bases). Germline assignment: CDR1 SGHDN and CDR2 FVKESK. The V end lost 0 bases, the J end lost 0 bases, and 24 bases lay between the germline ends. This CDR3 has 20 residues. The CDR3 DNA sequence: TGTGCCAGCAGCCAAGACTTCAAAGGGCCCCGGGGGACCGCCTCCTACGAGCAGTACTTC. It yields the protein CASSQDFKGPRGTASYEQYF.

V gene TRBV12-3 or TRBV12-4 combines with J gene TRBJ1-5; 9 nucleotides agree with TRBD1. CDR3 size: 17 residues. V gave up 5 bases and J gave up 0 bases; unmatched junction bases: 8. CDR3 sequence: CASSPLWTGDSNQPQHF. CDR3 nucleotides: TGTGCCAGCAGTCCCCTCTGGACAGGGGATAGCAATCAGCCCCAGCATTTT.

This chain links TRBV5-1 with TRBJ2-5, with TRBD2 identical over 8 bases. V shed 0 bases, J shed 2 bases, and the junction held 9 bases outside the gene matches. The CDR3 length is 17 residues. CDR1 SGHRS and CDR2 YFSETQ come from the germline V gene. The CDR3: CASSLAASGSMQETQYF. CDR3 coding DNA: TGCGCCAGCAGCTTGGCGGCCAGCGGGAGTATGCAAGAGACCCAGTACTTC.

This clonotype was seen ten or more times. The chain employs TRBV2 and TRBJ2-3, with D perhaps matching TRBD2 (6 bases). Germline CDR1 is SNHLY and CDR2 is FYNNEI. This CDR3 is 16 amino acids long. The V gene lost 1 base and the J gene lost 6 bases, with 17 bases spanning the gap. CDR3 in amino acids: CASSEVGWGTFDTQYF. CDR3 nucleotide sequence: TGTGCCAGCAGTGAAGTTGGTTGGGGGACTTTCGATACGCAGTATTTT.

This clonotype has more than one count but fewer than ten. This chain connects TRBV7-8 to TRBJ2-5; D unclear. Germline V gene data show CDR1 as SGHVS and CDR2 as FQNEAQ. Trimming removed 1 base from V and 4 bases from J, with 7 bases in between. The CDR3 spans 13 residues. Here the CDR3 DNA reads TGTGCCAGCAGCTTAGACGGAACAGAGACCCAGTACTTC. It encodes CASSLDGTETQYF.

This chain joins TRBV5-1 and TRBJ2-7, with D uncertain. Germline lookup yields CDR1 SGHRS and CDR2 YFSETQ. The CDR3 runs 14 residues. The V gene lost 1 base and the J gene lost 2 bases, with 10 bases spanning the gap. This CDR3 reads CASSLSPGTYEQYF. In DNA, the CDR3 is TGCGCCAGCAGCTTGTCCCCGGGTACCTACGAGCAGTACTTC.

V and J are TRBV20-1 and TRBJ2-3; 11 positions agree with TRBD2. Trimming removed 3 bases from V and 5 bases from J; junction bases left unmatched: 10. Looked up from germline, CDR1 is DFQATT and CDR2 is SNEGSKA (reference sequence). This CDR3 region has 16 residues. CDR3 protein: CSASPALAGVLDTQYF. The CDR3 DNA follows: TGCAGTGCTAGCCCCGCACTAGCGGGAGTTTTAGATACGCAGTATTTT.

This clonotype was detected a few times. This chain links TRBV5-1 with TRBJ2-7; D ambiguous. The CDR3 loop spans 12 amino acids. Germline CDR1 and CDR2: SGHRS and YFSETQ. Trimming cost V 1 base and J 3 bases, with 5 bases left between them. The CDR3 spells CASSLNVYEQYF. The CDR3 nucleotides are TGCGCCAGCAGCTTGAACGTCTACGAGCAGTACTTC.

The table lists this clonotype with a few counts. The rearrangement links TRBV6-2 or TRBV6-3 to TRBJ2-3, with a tentative D call TRBD2 (5 bases). The V gene's germline CDR1 is MNHEY and CDR2 SVGEGT. The CDR3 length is 15 residues. Trimming shortened V by 3 bases and J by 3 bases, and 13 bases separated the two germline ends. In nucleotides, the CDR3 is TGTGCCAGCAGTTATTATCTCGGGGAGACAGATACGCAGTATTTT. Translated, it gives CASSYYLGETDTQYF.

The V call is TRBV6-1, the J call TRBJ2-5; D may be TRBD2 (7 bases). This CDR3 spans 14 amino acids. V lost 7 bases to trimming and J lost 5 bases, with 17 bases between them. Germline CDR1 MNHNS, CDR2 SASEGT. The CDR3 DNA reads TGTGCCAGCAAATCGGGCGGGGGCTCTGAGACCCAGTACTTC. Translating it yields CASKSGGGSETQYF.

This clonotype was counted between two and nine times. The chain employs TRBV7-3 and TRBJ2-7; 13 positions match TRBD2. The CDR3 is 19 amino acids. With V trimmed by 4 bases and J by 0 bases, 12 bases remained unmatched. Germline loops: CDR1 SGHTA, CDR2 FQGTGA. CDR3 sequence: CASSSLPGLAGSSSYEQYF. The CDR3 DNA follows: TGTGCCAGCAGCTCCTTACCGGGACTAGCGGGATCGAGCTCCTACGAGCAGTACTTC. Combining the CDR3 with reference TRBV7-3 and TRBJ2-7 gives the whole variable domain GAGVSQTPSNKVTEKGKYVELRCDPISGHTALYWYRQSLGQGPEFLIYFQGTGAADDSGLPNDRFFAVRPEGSVSTLKIQRTERGDSAVYLCASSSLPGLAGSSSYEQYFGPGTRLTVT.

The chain employs TRBV30 and TRBJ2-3; 8 bases are a match to TRBD2. The J segment lost 5 bases and the V segment lost 2 bases, leaving 9 bases of the junction unmatched. Germline CDR1 and CDR2: GTSNPN and SVGIG (reference sequence). The CDR3 length is 15 residues. The CDR3 DNA reads TGTGCCTGGAGTCCTGAGCGGGAGTATGGAGATACGCAGTATTTT. Amino acid sequence: CAWSPEREYGDTQYF. The full variable domain, its missing parts supplied by reference TRBV30 and TRBJ2-3, is SQTIHQWPATLVQPVGSPLSLECTVEGTSNPNLYWYRQAAGRGLQLLFYSVGIGQISSEVPQNLSASRPQDRQFILSSKKLLLSDSGFYLCAWSPEREYGDTQYFGPGTRLTVL.

V gene TRBV6-5 combines with J gene TRBJ2-7; TRBD2 matches 10 bases. Trimming cost V 0 bases and J 7 bases; bases outside gene matches: 12. The CDR3 totals 17 residues. Per germline, CDR1 MNHEY and CDR2 SVGAGI. CDR3 sequence (DNA): TGTGCCAGCAGTTACTCGAACCGACTAGCGGGCGTTTTTGAGCAGTACTTC. Protein: CASSYSNRLAGVFEQYF.

There are a few counts of this clonotype. DNA for the CDR3: TGTGCCAGCAGCTCCGCGTTAGGGACAGGGATTCGTCAGCCCCAGCATTTT. Residues: CASSSALGTGIRQPQHF. The chain employs TRBV7-2 and TRBJ1-5; 9 bases are shared with TRBD1. J was trimmed by 6 bases and V by 4 bases; bases with no gene match: 13. There are 17 residues in the CDR3. Germline V gives CDR1 SGHTA, CDR2 FQGNSA.

This chain uses TRBV9 with TRBJ1-2; D call uncertain. V was trimmed by 2 bases and J by 0 bases, leaving 11 bases between them. The CDR3 spans 15 residues. Looked up from germline, CDR1 is SGDLS and CDR2 is YYNGEE. The CDR3 DNA reads TGTGCCAGCAGCGTCTCGGGAACCTCTAACTATGGCTACACCTTC. As protein: CASSVSGTSNYGYTF.

There are a few counts of this clonotype. This chain connects TRBV6-1 to TRBJ1-6; D is ambiguous. Germline lookup yields CDR1 MNHNS and CDR2 SASEGT. Trimming stripped 5 bases from V and 9 bases from J, with 20 bases between. This CDR3 comprises 16 residues. CDR3 DNA sequence: TGTGCCAGCAGTTACACGTCGGGTCCGCTGGGTTCACCCCTCCACTTT. This sequence encodes CASSYTSGPLGSPLHF.

This clonotype was counted only a few times. The rearrangement links TRBV7-2 to TRBJ1-2, with no clear D. CDR1 is SGHTA, CDR2 FQGNSA, per germline. Trimming removed 2 bases at V and 0 bases at J, with 4 bases between. The CDR3 consists of 13 residues. CDR3 residues: CASSLKSNYGYTF. The CDR3 DNA reads as TGTGCCAGCAGCTTAAAATCTAACTATGGCTACACCTTC.